The entry that follows covers one T cell receptor (beta chain) sequence. The specificity of this receptor is unknown. No much larger clonotype is one base removed from it; base qualities were not supplied. This sample was included in a study of shared clonotypes between healthy human individuals (dated by TCRdb to about 2020). Regarding the complete study: A few men and two women, aged 18 to 49 years, made up the cohort. For each donor, CD4 naive and CD4 memory were each run on three plates, CD8 naive on two plates, and CD8 memory on one plate. Blood TCR repertoires of a handful of healthy adults were deeply sequenced to estimate repertoire size and the extent of clonotype sharing between individuals. To increase sequencing depth and limit assay-specific biases, different laboratories used diverse techniques to prepare libraries and sequence TCR repertoires. Between about 0.8 and 9 billion PBMCs per donor were obtained by leukapheresis. General findings and caveats noted by the study authors: Even with the large sequencing depth, rarefaction of the sorted-subset datasets indicated that sequencing was incomplete. Across a handful of donors, around 5% of naive CD4, approximately 3.5% of naive CD8, around 2.1% of memory CD4, and under 0.45% of memory CD8 clonotypes were shared. Compared with non-shared clonotypes, the clonotypes found in all four sorted-subset donors had higher generation probabilities. The small number of donors limited the genetic and exposure-history diversity represented. Sampling was restricted to blood, and TCR repertoires in tissues likely differ from the TCR repertoires found in blood. Based on pairwise subsampling, the degree of clonotype sharing among donors was expected to be affected by sequencing depth. Estimated clonotype richness was generally larger for naive than for memory subsets.

Trimmed from V: 4 bases; trimmed from J: 5 bases; junction bases lacking a gene match: 5. In the germline V gene (reference sequence), CDR1 corresponds to PRHDT and CDR2 to FYEKMQ. Its CDR3 holds 14 amino acids, cysteine through phenylalanine. Only the CDR3 DNA stays, 42 bases, in frame from base 1. CD8 naive samples consisted of CD45RO-negative cells that were positively selected for CCR7, yielding a CD45RA+CCR7+ population without TemRA cells. The donors were healthy, HIV-negative adults with no recently reported acute infections or vaccinations. All donors were Caucasian adults living in Nashville, Tennessee, USA. Blood was collected by leukapheresis, and PBMCs were isolated by Ficoll-Histopaque density gradient centrifugation and then cryopreserved in liquid nitrogen vapor phase. Analytical flow cytometry was used to check the purity and quantity of every magnetically sorted T cell population. Genomic DNA was isolated from each sorted fraction and quantified by UV absorbance on a Nanodrop 2000c.

Using the deep immunoSEQ assay, multiplex PCR amplified TCR CDR3 regions from genomic DNA. Extracted genomic DNA from each cell subset was spread evenly across all wells of several immunoSEQ 96-well plates, with each plate serving as a replicate. Each replicate PCR for sorted subsets received approximately 220 ng genomic DNA, equal to tens of thousands of T cell genomes. Purified libraries were measured with a Qubit 3.0 fluorometer, size-checked on a Bioanalyzer 2100, and measured again with the KAPA Library Quantification kit. A separate single-read 150-cycle Illumina NextSeq 550 flow cell was used to sequence each immunoSEQ 96-well plate. The authors' analysis ran thus. Because the immunoSEQ output included only junctional sequences and no quality scores, the filtering could not be the same as the filtering used for full-length reads. To assign V/J genes and CDR3, sequences were annotated using PyIR, a Python wrapper for IgBLAST v1.9, with IMGT germline references. Reads with weak V/J assignments (E-value above 1e-6), missing CDR3, stop codons, out-of-frame junctions, or ambiguous translated residues were removed. A V3J clonotype was defined by an identical inferred V gene, J gene, and CDR3 amino acid sequence. To compute the percentage overlap between repertoires, the number of shared unique clonotypes was divided by the size of the smaller repertoire. RTK rarefaction, the Chao1 estimator, and Recon v2.1 estimates of unobserved clonotypes were used to assess repertoire richness. For all TCRbeta clonotypes obtained by the gDNA method from a few donors, generation probabilities were computed with OLGA. Sourced from immuneACCESS, this table was stored by TCRdb with only in-frame sequences that have V and J called. A share of the clones is absent; for the studies checked, an unresolved V gene accounts for under half, and the remainder has no known explanation. Clone size and the V and J calls come from that table; the DNA yielded D and trimming. Present in this sample are a few million clones, roughly 93% of which were seen just once. The ten biggest clones cover around 1.7% of the sample.

The sequenced material came from naive CD8+ T cells from PBMCs. The cell subset or site label, read with the paper, signifies: CD45RA+CCR7+. This receptor was taken from a man aged 18 to 30 in good health. Some clones in this sample may be carry-over from other donors' samples. Recombination connected TRBV13 to TRBJ2-5; 9 bases in the junction line up with TRBD1. The CDR3 sequence is CASSSTGGAETQYF. The DNA sequence is TGTGCCAGCAGCTCCACAGGGGGCGCGGAGACCCAGTACTTC.